The next 28 T cell receptor beta chains were all read from a single sample in a study of blood T cell repertoires in COVID-19. The repertoire was sequenced with immunoSEQ multiplex PCR; TCRdb's copy has only in-frame clones and lacks some. This sample carries a few hundred thousand clones, over 80% of them seen once, and the ten largest clones take approximately 6.2%. What was sequenced was PBMCs or T cells enriched from blood (not recorded which). The receptors derive from a woman in her forties who had recovered from COVID-19.

The chain employs TRBV3-1 (or the pseudogene TRBV3-2) and TRBJ2-7, with a possible D match to TRBD1 (6 bases). The V end was cut by 4 bases, the J end by 6 bases, with 10 bases between. The CDR3 consists of 12 residues. The germline gives CDR1 LGHDT, CDR2 YNNKEL (reference sequence). The CDR3 region is CASSLPRGEQYF. CDR3 coding DNA: TGTGCCAGCAGCCTCCCCAGGGGCGAGCAGTACTTC.

CDR3 coding DNA: TGCGCCAGCAGCTTTTTAGCGGGCAATTCCTACAATGAGCAGTTCTTC. Amino acids: CASSFLAGNSYNEQFF. This chain connects TRBV5-1 to TRBJ2-1, with 7 bases lining up with TRBD2. The J segment lost 1 base and the V segment lost 2 bases, leaving 6 bases of the junction unmatched. CDR1 is SGHRS and CDR2 is YFSETQ in the germline V gene. CDR3 length: 16 amino acids.

This CDR3 reads CASSLSSGRPTDTQYF. Here the CDR3 DNA reads TGTGCCAGCAGCTTATCTAGCGGGAGGCCCACAGATACGCAGTATTTT. This chain joins TRBV7-9 and TRBJ2-3; 11 bases are shared with TRBD2. V gave up 2 bases and J gave up 2 bases; unmatched junction bases: 3. The germline V gene encodes CDR1 SEHNR and CDR2 FQNEAQ (reference sequence). The CDR3 has 16 residues. The entire variable domain, with the rest obtained from reference TRBV7-9 and TRBJ2-3, is as follows: DTGVSQNPRHKITKRGQNVTFRCDPISEHNRLYWYRQTLGQGPEFLTYFQNEAQLEKSRLLSDRFSAERPKGSFSTLEIQRTEQGDSAMYLCASSLSSGRPTDTQYFGPGTRLTVL.

The chain combines TRBV5-1 with TRBJ2-5; 11 bases fit TRBD2. The length of the CDR3 is 16 residues. J lost 1 base, V lost 2 bases, and 4 bases had no gene match. The V gene's germline CDR1 is SGHRS and CDR2 YFSETQ. DNA of the CDR3: TGCGCCAGCAGCTTCCAGACTAGCGGGATCCAAGAGACCCAGTACTTC. Encoded protein: CASSFQTSGIQETQYF.

Concerning this clone: A junction end diverges from the germline sequence, so it may reflect a read error. V gene TRBV11-2 combines with J gene TRBJ2-7, with TRBD2 as a possible D gene (6 bases). Germline loops: CDR1 SGHAT, CDR2 FQNNGV. CDR3 length equals 11 residues. The CDR3 DNA is TGTGCCAGCATATACCGCGGGACTCCGAACTTC. Its protein product is CASIYRGTPNF.

This clone is a singleton in its sample. The gene calls are TRBV10-1 and TRBJ2-3, with 7 bases fitting TRBD2. The CDR3 loop spans 13 amino acids. The V and J ends lost 7 bases and 0 bases, in that order; junction bases with no gene match: 1. Germline lookup yields CDR1 WNHNN and CDR2 SYGVQD (reference sequence). The CDR3 region has the DNA TGCGCCAGCAAGGGAGGGAGCACAGATACGCAGTATTTT. Its translation is CASKGGSTDTQYF.

The chain carries TRBV5-1 and TRBJ2-2; D may be TRBD1 (5 bases). Germline V gene lookup returns CDR1 SGHRS and CDR2 YFSETQ. CDR3 length: 15 residues. V was trimmed by 0 bases and J by 1 base, leaving 7 bases between them. CDR3 DNA: TGCGCCAGCAGCTTGGGGGGCCGGAACACCGGGGAGCTGTTTTTT. Its translation: CASSLGGRNTGELFF.

A word on this clone: Compared with germline, one end of the junction differs, possibly owing to a read error. The chain links TRBV7-9 to TRBJ2-3, with TRBD2 matching 11 bases. Looked up from germline, CDR1 is SEHNR and CDR2 is FQNEAQ (reference sequence). This CDR3 contains 15 residues. The CDR3 coding sequence is TGTGCCAGCAGCGTAGCGGGAGGGCCGGGGGATACGCAGTATTTT. It encodes CASSVAGGPGDTQYF.

The V call is TRBV6-5, the J call TRBJ2-7; TRBD2 agrees at 12 bases. Germline V gene data show CDR1 as MNHEY and CDR2 as SVGAGI. The length of the CDR3 is 15 residues. The V segment lost 6 bases and the J segment 7 bases; nucleotides outside the gene matches: 10. In DNA form, the CDR3 reads TGTGCCAGCAGGCCGGCTAGCGGGAGGGCAGGGGAGCAGTACGTC. Protein sequence: CASRPASGRAGEQYV.

CDR3 DNA sequence: TGTGCCAGCAGTTTAGGAGGGCGTGTAGTCACTGAAGCTTTCTTT. Protein sequence: CASSLGGRVVTEAFF. V usage is TRBV27 and J usage is TRBJ1-1; D is undetermined. Germline lookup yields CDR1 MNHEY and CDR2 SMNVEV (reference sequence). Trimming took off 2 bases at V and 4 bases at J, with 14 bases between the two ends. The CDR3 spans 15 residues.

There are a few counts of this clone. This rearrangement joins TRBV15 to TRBJ2-7, with D possibly being TRBD1 (6 bases). The V and J ends lost 0 bases and 3 bases respectively, with 12 bases between them. Germline values: CDR1 LNHNV, CDR2 YYDKDF (reference sequence). The CDR3 is 15 amino acids. The CDR3 spells CATSRERQAYYEQYF. In nucleotides, the CDR3 is TGTGCCACCAGCAGAGAACGACAGGCTTACTACGAGCAGTACTTC.

CDR3 protein: CASSQERVDEQFF. Written as DNA, the CDR3 is TGTGCCAGCAGCCAAGAACGAGTGGATGAGCAGTTCTTC. V gene TRBV4-2 combines with J gene TRBJ2-1; D is unresolved. The germline gives CDR1 LGHNA, CDR2 YNFKEQ. Deletions cut 0 bases from V and 8 bases from J, with 8 bases between. The CDR3 totals 13 residues.

The chain joins TRBV5-1 to TRBJ1-1; 7 bases align to TRBD1. The V gene's germline CDR1 is SGHRS and CDR2 YFSETQ. The CDR3 loop spans 14 amino acids. The J segment lost 1 base and the V segment lost 3 bases, leaving 3 bases of the junction unmatched. In DNA form, the CDR3 reads TGCGCCAGCAGCTGGGGACAGACGAACACTGAAGCTTTCTTT. It codes for CASSWGQTNTEAFF.

The rearrangement joins TRBV15 to TRBJ2-7; 12 nucleotides line up with TRBD1. The length of the CDR3 is 23 residues. Per the germline V gene, CDR1 is LNHNV and CDR2 is YYDKDF (reference sequence). Germline trimming cut 0 bases from V and 0 bases from J; bases unmatched to any gene: 21. The CDR3 sequence is CATSRDLGTGGWLAGKGSYEQYF. In DNA form, the CDR3 reads TGTGCCACCAGCAGAGATCTTGGGACAGGGGGCTGGCTAGCGGGGAAAGGCTCCTACGAGCAGTACTTC. The entire variable domain, with the rest obtained from reference TRBV15 and TRBJ2-7, is as follows: DAMVIQNPRYQVTQFGKPVTLSCSQTLNHNVMYWYQQKSSQAPKLLFHYYDKDFNNEADTPDNFQSRRPNTSFCFLDIRSPGLGDTAMYLCATSRDLGTGGWLAGKGSYEQYFGPGTRLTVT.

This clone occurred once. The chain's CDR3 is CASSQGQAINEKLFF. The CDR3 DNA reads TGTGCCAGCTCACAGGGACAAGCCATTAATGAAAAACTGTTTTTT. The chain has TRBV18 and TRBJ1-4; possibly TRBD1 for D (6 bases). The V end lost 4 bases, the J end lost 4 bases, and 13 bases lay between the germline ends. The CDR3 extends over 15 amino acids. The germline V gene encodes CDR1 KGHSH and CDR2 LQKENI. Full variable domain (rest looked up from reference TRBV18 and TRBJ1-4): NAGVMQNPRHLVRRRGQEARLRCSPMKGHSHVYWYRQLPEEGLKFMVYLQKENIIDESGMPKERFSAEFPKEGPSILRIQQVVRGDSAAYFCASSQGQAINEKLFFGSGTQLSVL.

This chain joins TRBV3-1 (or the pseudogene TRBV3-2) and TRBJ2-1, with TRBD1 identical over 11 bases. Germline V lookup: CDR1 LGHDT, CDR2 YNNKEL (reference sequence). V was clipped by 6 bases and J by 8 bases; unmatched bases: 9. The CDR3 loop spans 15 amino acids. The CDR3 loop reads CASSLIGQGAHEQFF. CDR3 coding DNA: TGTGCCAGCAGTCTTATAGGACAGGGGGCGCATGAGCAGTTCTTC.

CDR3 bases: TGTGCCAGCAGTTCATATACGCAGTATTTT. Amino acids: CASSSYTQYF. V gene TRBV6-2 or TRBV6-3 combines with J gene TRBJ2-3; D call uncertain. V was clipped by 4 bases and J by 7 bases, with 3 bases between them. Germline V lookup: CDR1 MNHEY, CDR2 SVGEGT. The CDR3 runs to 10 residues.

The V gene is TRBV27, the J gene TRBJ2-2; 9 bases align to TRBD2. This CDR3 contains 15 residues. Looked up from germline, CDR1 is MNHEY and CDR2 is SMNVEV (reference sequence). The DNA for the CDR3 is TGTGCGACCCAGGGTAGCGGGAGTTGGGGCGGGGAGCTGTTTTTT. Translated, it gives CATQGSGSWGGELFF.

This chain uses TRBV25-1 with TRBJ2-7; D is uncertain. The CDR3 runs to 11 residues. CDR1 is MGHDK and CDR2 is SYGVNS in the germline V gene. The V gene lost 7 bases and the J gene lost 4 bases, with 8 bases spanning the gap. The CDR3: CASNPAYEQYF. As DNA, the CDR3 is TGTGCCAGCAATCCCGCGTACGAGCAGTACTTC.

The V and J genes are TRBV4-1 and TRBJ2-1; 7 bases are shared with TRBD2. V was pared by 1 base and J by 7 bases, with 7 bases of the junction left unmatched. The CDR3 has 15 residues. The V gene's germline CDR1 is MGHRA and CDR2 YSYEKL. The CDR3 DNA reads TGCGCCAGCAGCCAAGTCGCGGGAGCGCGTAATGAGCAGTTCTTC. It specifies CASSQVAGARNEQFF.

The V gene is TRBV27, the J gene TRBJ2-5; 12 bases align to TRBD1. The CDR3 sequence is 17 residues long. Trimming at V came to 6 bases and at J to 5 bases, leaving 13 bases not matched to a gene. Germline V gene data show CDR1 as MNHEY and CDR2 as SMNVEV (reference sequence). The CDR3 spells CASRPGTGGFSGETQYF. Written as DNA, the CDR3 is TGTGCCAGCAGACCCGGGACAGGGGGCTTCTCCGGGGAGACCCAGTACTTC.

This clone was recorded once. V gene TRBV11-2 combines with J gene TRBJ2-1; 8 nucleotides match TRBD2. V was pared by 2 bases and J by 9 bases, with 3 bases of the junction left unmatched. The CDR3 covers 13 residues. From germline, CDR1 is SGHAT and CDR2 FQNNGV. The CDR3 DNA follows: TGTGCCAGCAGCTTATCGGGGGGGGTTGAGCAGTTCTTC. This sequence encodes CASSLSGGVEQFF.

The rearrangement joins TRBV5-4 to TRBJ2-1, with TRBD2 identical over 8 bases. J was trimmed by 7 bases and V by 0 bases; bases with no gene match: 6. CDR1 is SGHNT and CDR2 is YYREEE in the germline V gene (reference sequence). The CDR3 is made up of 15 amino acids. The CDR3 DNA reads TGTGCCAGCAGCTTGGAAGCGGGAGTAACAAATGAGCAGTTCTTC. This sequence encodes CASSLEAGVTNEQFF.

V is TRBV5-1 and J is TRBJ2-1; 7 positions agree with TRBD1. The CDR3 spans 15 residues. V dropped 0 bases and J dropped 2; count of bases not matched to a gene: 2. The germline V gene has CDR1 SGHRS and CDR2 YFSETQ. DNA for the CDR3: TGCGCCAGCAGCTTGGTGACAGGGCCCTACAATGAGCAGTTCTTC. Translation gives CASSLVTGPYNEQFF.

The genes are TRBV21-1 and TRBJ1-2; TRBD1, as called in the table, went unchecked against the DNA. TRBV21-1 is recorded as a pseudogene. The CDR3 totals 16 residues. CDR3 sequence (DNA): TGTGCCAGCAGCAAAAGCCGGACAGGGAAGAACTATGGCTACACCTTC. It yields the protein CASSKSRTGKNYGYTF.

This chain uses TRBV7-2 with TRBJ2-3; the match to TRBD2 covers 9 bases. CDR1 is SGHTA and CDR2 is FQGNSA in the germline V gene. Losses at the gene ends were 1 base for V and 1 base for J; bases not matched to a gene: 9. The CDR3 spans 18 residues. As DNA, the CDR3 is TGTGCCAGCAGCTTAGGGCTAGCGGGACCAGTCGGCACAGATACGCAGTATTTT. It encodes CASSLGLAGPVGTDTQYF.

The chain links TRBV27 to TRBJ2-1, with TRBD2 matching 7 bases. Per germline, CDR1 MNHEY and CDR2 SMNVEV (reference sequence). V shed 0 bases and J 4 bases; nucleotides not matched to a gene: 0. CDR3 length: 14 residues. The CDR3 nucleotides read TGTGCCAGCAGTTTATCGGGAGGGTACAATGAGCAGTTCTTC. Translating gives CASSLSGGYNEQFF.

The gene calls are TRBV6-5 and TRBJ2-5; 7 bases line up with TRBD2. V trimming: 6 bases; J trimming: 3 bases; junction bases outside the gene matches: 7. The germline gives CDR1 MNHEY, CDR2 SVGAGI. The CDR3 covers 14 residues. The CDR3 protein is CASSLGGSKETQYF. The CDR3 DNA reads TGTGCCAGCAGCCTGGGGGGGAGTAAAGAGACCCAGTACTTC.